These 32 T cell receptor beta chains were all obtained from the same sample, sequenced in a study of shared clonotypes between healthy human individuals. TCRdb keeps only in-frame clones here, not all; method: immunoSEQ multiplex PCR. The table shows 2 million to 2.5 million clones, with approximately 95% occurring only once. Sequencing input: naive CD4+ T cells from PBMCs. Noted subset: CD45RA+ positively selected. Every receptor here comes from a man younger than 30 in good health. Some clones in this sample may be carry-over from other donors' samples.

The rearrangement uses TRBV10-3 and TRBJ2-2; 11 positions agree with TRBD1. V trimming: 2 bases; J trimming: 5 bases; junction bases outside the gene matches: 4. Germline CDR1 ENHRY, CDR2 SYGVKD. This CDR3 has 16 residues. The CDR3 loop is CAISEPGTGGTGELFF. CDR3 sequence (DNA): TGTGCCATCAGTGAGCCCGGGACAGGGGGGACCGGGGAGCTGTTTTTT.

The genes are TRBV5-1 and TRBJ2-7; D not resolved. Germline V gene data show CDR1 as SGHRS and CDR2 as YFSETQ. Trimming removed 7 bases at V and 4 bases at J, with 18 bases between. CDR3 length: 14 amino acids. CDR3 sequence (DNA): TGCGCCAGCTCCACCCAGAGTAAGGTTTACGAGCAGTACTTC. It encodes CASSTQSKVYEQYF.

The chain recombines TRBV18 with TRBJ1-5; a possible D gene is TRBD1 (5 bases). The ends were cut back, 6 bases at V and 0 bases at J, with 12 bases in the middle. The CDR3 runs to 15 residues. Germline CDR1 and CDR2: KGHSH and LQKENI. The CDR3 is CASSPGLNSNQPQHF. The CDR3 bases are TGTGCCAGCTCTCCGGGACTGAATAGCAATCAGCCCCAGCATTTT.

V is TRBV28 and J is TRBJ2-3, with 12 positions matching TRBD2. Losses at the gene ends were 5 bases for V and 4 bases for J; bases not matched to a gene: 10. The CDR3 runs 17 residues. Per the germline V gene, CDR1 is MDHEN and CDR2 is SYDVKM. In DNA, the CDR3 is TGTGCCAGCAGTCCCTCAAGACTAGCGGGAGACCCAGATACGCAGTATTTT. Protein sequence: CASSPSRLAGDPDTQYF.

V gene TRBV2 combines with J gene TRBJ2-2; the match to TRBD1 covers 10 bases. V was clipped by 7 bases and J by 13 bases; unmatched bases: 9. The germline gives CDR1 SNHLY, CDR2 FYNNEI. CDR3 length: 13 amino acids. The CDR3 DNA follows: TGTGCCAGCACCAACGAAGGGGACAGGGGGCTGTTTTTT. Its translation is CASTNEGDRGLFF.

The chain couples TRBV28 to TRBJ2-4, with a possible D match to TRBD1 (5 bases). The CDR3 runs to 16 residues. V was pared by 2 bases and J by 6 bases, with 17 bases between. Germline lookup yields CDR1 MDHEN and CDR2 SYDVKM. CDR3 nucleotides: TGTGCCAGCAGTTTACCGGGCGCTGGGGCAGGAAACATTCAGTACTTC. Encoded protein: CASSLPGAGAGNIQYF.

The rearrangement joins TRBV21-1 to TRBJ1-4. TRBV21-1 is reported as a pseudogene. This CDR3 contains 15 residues. In DNA form, the CDR3 reads TGTGCCAGCAGTACCCGGCCGACAACTAATGAAAAACTGTTTTTT. It yields the protein CASSTRPTTNEKLFF.

The chain combines TRBV4-3 with TRBJ2-1; 11 bases are shared with TRBD2. Trimming cost V 0 bases and J 5 bases; bases outside gene matches: 12. The CDR3 runs 19 residues. Germline V lookup: CDR1 LGHNA, CDR2 YSLEER. The CDR3 nucleotides read TGCGCCAGCAGCCAAGATCGTCCTAGCGGGAGGAACATCAACAATGAGCAGTTCTTC. As protein: CASSQDRPSGRNINNEQFF.

The rearrangement links TRBV19 to TRBJ2-1; 7 positions agree with TRBD1. The ends lost 6 bases at V and 0 bases at J; junction bases unmatched: 8. Germline loops: CDR1 LNHDA, CDR2 SQIVND (reference sequence). CDR3 length: 16 residues. The CDR3 DNA reads TGTGCCAGTAGCAAGACAGGGACGGGCTCCTACAATGAGCAGTTCTTC. Its protein is CASSKTGTGSYNEQFF.

This sequence joins TRBV7-9 and TRBJ2-5, with D perhaps assigned TRBD1 or TRBD2 (5 bases each). There are 15 residues in the CDR3. The V end was cut by 0 bases, the J end by 4 bases, with 12 bases between. Germline values: CDR1 SEHNR, CDR2 FQNEAQ (reference sequence). The CDR3 is CASSLARVGGETQYF. As DNA, the CDR3 is TGTGCCAGCAGCTTAGCGAGGGTTGGGGGAGAGACCCAGTACTTC.

A remark on this clone: Other DNA sequences in the sample encode the same CDR3. This chain joins TRBV7-3 and TRBJ2-3; D is undetermined. CDR1 and CDR2 from the germline V gene are SGHTA and FQGTGA. The CDR3 extends over 13 amino acids. Trimming left V 2 bases short and J 4 bases short, with 7 bases between. Written as DNA, the CDR3 is TGTGCCAGCAGCTTATCCGCTGCAGATACGCAGTATTTT. Translating it yields CASSLSAADTQYF.

Points on this clone: Distinct nucleotide sequences in the sample also encode this CDR3. This chain uses TRBV28 with TRBJ2-1, with 8 nucleotides matching TRBD1. The CDR3 spans 13 residues. The V segment lost 3 bases and the J segment 5 bases; nucleotides outside the gene matches: 0. Germline V gene data show CDR1 as MDHEN and CDR2 as SYDVKM. CDR3 loop: CASSLGQDNEQFF. The CDR3 DNA follows: TGTGCCAGCAGTTTGGGACAGGACAATGAGCAGTTCTTC.

J is TRBJ1-2 and V is TRBV27; possible D gene TRBD1, 5 bases. This CDR3 is built from 14 residues. CDR1 and CDR2 (germline): MNHEY, SMNVEV (reference sequence). V was pared by 6 bases and J by 7 bases, with 18 bases between. CDR3 residues: CASRVGGESLGYTF. The DNA for the CDR3 is TGTGCCAGCAGAGTCGGGGGTGAGTCTCTTGGCTACACCTTC.

This chain links TRBV28 with TRBJ1-1; no reliable D call. Germline V gene data show CDR1 as MDHEN and CDR2 as SYDVKM. CDR3 size: 14 residues. V lost 5 bases and J 1 base, leaving 11 bases between the germline ends. As DNA, the CDR3 is TGTGCCAGCAGTCAAATAAACGCGAACACTGAAGCTTTCTTT. Translating it yields CASSQINANTEAFF.

This chain links TRBV2 with TRBJ1-5; D perhaps matches TRBD1 (5 bases). Germline V gene data show CDR1 as SNHLY and CDR2 as FYNNEI. Trimming shortened V by 8 bases and J by 6 bases, and 11 bases separated the two germline ends. The CDR3 length is 12 residues. DNA of the CDR3: TGTGCCAGCGGAGGGGAGAGTCAGCCCCAGCATTTT. Protein sequence: CASGGESQPQHF.

Only one count was recorded for this clone. The chain is built from TRBV30 and TRBJ1-4; D may be TRBD1 (6 bases). This CDR3 comprises 13 residues. V lost 8 bases to trimming and J lost 4 bases, with 14 bases between them. Germline values: CDR1 GTSNPN, CDR2 SVGIG (reference sequence). CDR3 residues: CATGEGVNEKLFF. The CDR3 DNA reads as TGTGCCACGGGGGAGGGGGTTAATGAAAAACTGTTTTTT.

This clone was found once. The rearrangement uses TRBV29-1 and TRBJ1-1; perhaps TRBD1 as D (5 bases). Trimming removed 1 base from V and 4 bases from J, with 10 bases in between. This CDR3 comprises 13 residues. Germline CDR1 is SQVTM and CDR2 is ANQGSEA. This chain's CDR3 is CSVEGGIGTEAFF. DNA for the CDR3: TGCAGCGTTGAAGGGGGGATCGGCACTGAAGCTTTCTTT.

The chain carries TRBV6-5 and TRBJ2-7, with 7 bases that match TRBD1. The germline V gene has CDR1 MNHEY and CDR2 SVGAGI. Trimming removed 5 bases from V and 2 bases from J; junction bases left unmatched: 3. The CDR3 extends over 13 amino acids. Written as DNA, the CDR3 is TGTGCCAGCAGTACGGGACAGCCCTACGAGCAGTACTTC. It translates to CASSTGQPYEQYF.

The chain joins TRBV10-3 to TRBJ2-3; 10 nucleotides line up with TRBD2. The CDR3 is 16 amino acids. After removal of 6 bases from V and 4 bases from J, the junction contained 10 bases not matched to a gene. CDR1 and CDR2 (germline): ENHRY, SYGVKD. The CDR3 bases are TGTGCCATCAGCGAAGGGCTAGCGGGAGAGGCAGATACGCAGTATTTT. Its translation: CAISEGLAGEADTQYF.

V is TRBV19 and J is TRBJ2-7; TRBD2 agrees at 12 bases. Trimming cost V 3 bases and J 4 bases; bases outside gene matches: 4. Germline V gene data show CDR1 as LNHDA and CDR2 as SQIVND (reference sequence). This CDR3 is 15 amino acids long. CDR3 DNA sequence: TGTGCCAGTAGTATCGGGACTAGCGGGCTATACGAGCAGTACTTC. The encoded protein is CASSIGTSGLYEQYF.

The genes are TRBV28 and TRBJ2-3, with D tentatively TRBD2 (7 bases). The CDR3 has 17 amino acids. Germline V gene data show CDR1 as MDHEN and CDR2 as SYDVKM. V lost 2 bases, J lost 4 bases, and 19 bases lay in between. This CDR3 is CASSLMRGGGYPDTQYF. The CDR3 DNA is TGTGCCAGCAGTTTAATGAGGGGGGGCGGTTACCCAGATACGCAGTATTTT.

The genes are TRBV7-9 and TRBJ2-1; D gene unclear. Trimming took 4 bases from V and 0 from J, leaving 10 bases between them. The CDR3 totals 15 residues. Germline assignment: CDR1 SEHNR and CDR2 FQNEAQ (reference sequence). The CDR3 sequence: CASSYLTDSYNEQFF. The CDR3 bases are TGTGCCAGCAGCTACCTTACGGACTCCTACAATGAGCAGTTCTTC.

This clone was seen only a few times. The chain recombines TRBV29-1 with TRBJ1-1, with D tentatively TRBD1 (6 bases). Germline V gene data show CDR1 as SQVTM and CDR2 as ANQGSEA. V was trimmed by 3 bases and J by 3 bases, leaving 8 bases between them. This CDR3 region has 12 residues. The CDR3 region is CSVEGADTEAFF. Written as DNA, the CDR3 is TGCAGCGTTGAGGGGGCTGACACTGAAGCTTTCTTT.

V gene TRBV7-9 combines with J gene TRBJ1-1; D is uncertain. In germline, CDR1 is SEHNR, CDR2 FQNEAQ (reference sequence). Trimming took 2 bases from V and 0 from J, leaving 19 bases between them. The CDR3 runs to 18 residues. The CDR3 bases are TGTGCCAGCAGCTTAATTGGGCCCACCGTTCTCGTGAACACTGAAGCTTTCTTT. Encoded protein: CASSLIGPTVLVNTEAFF.

This clone was seen just once. Other DNA sequences within the sample encode an identical CDR3. The rearrangement uses TRBV7-3 and TRBJ2-5, with 8 bases aligning to TRBD2. The ends lost 1 base at V and 5 bases at J; junction bases unmatched: 6. Germline CDR1 SGHTA, CDR2 FQGTGA. The CDR3 totals 15 residues. The CDR3 DNA sequence: TGTGCCAGCAGCTTAATAGCGGGGCCTGTGGAGACCCAGTACTTC. Translation gives CASSLIAGPVETQYF.

The chain uses TRBV14 and TRBJ2-2; 11 bases fit TRBD2. Germline CDR1 SGHDN, CDR2 FVKESK. CDR3 length equals 15 residues. Unmatched junction bases numbered 3, after V lost 4 bases and J lost 5 bases. The CDR3 sequence: CASSLRTSGTGELFF. The CDR3 nucleotides are TGTGCCAGCAGCCTAAGGACTAGCGGGACCGGGGAGCTGTTTTTT.

This clone showed up just once. The chain carries TRBV27 and TRBJ2-2; 12 bases fit TRBD2. The CDR3 contains 18 residues. The V and J ends lost 2 bases and 4 bases, in that order; junction bases with no gene match: 8. CDR1 and CDR2 from the germline V gene are MNHEY and SMNVEV (reference sequence). The CDR3 coding sequence is TGTGCCAGCAGTTTAGTTCTAGCGGGAGGGCCTTCCACCGGGGAGCTGTTTTTT. Protein product: CASSLVLAGGPSTGELFF.

V gene TRBV28 combines with J gene TRBJ2-7; the D gene could be TRBD1 or TRBD2 (5 bases each). There are 15 residues in the CDR3. Germline-derived CDR1 and CDR2 are MDHEN and SYDVKM. Trimming removed 6 bases at V and 7 bases at J, with 22 bases between. CDR3 coding DNA: TGTGCCAGCAGAGTGGCGGACACTAGGGCAAGGGAGCAGTACTTC. It translates to CASRVADTRAREQYF.

This chain uses TRBV29-1 with TRBJ2-3; the D gene is possibly TRBD1 (5 bases). With 7 bases removed from V and 2 bases from J, the gap between germline ends came to 19 bases. Germline V gene data show CDR1 as SQVTM and CDR2 as ANQGSEA. The CDR3 is 15 amino acids. The CDR3 reads CSGIGFQGPTDTQYF. The CDR3 coding sequence is TGCAGCGGGATAGGGTTTCAGGGCCCCACAGATACGCAGTATTTT.

Notes on this clone: This specimen includes other DNA sequences encoding the same CDR3. The V and J genes are TRBV5-6 and TRBJ1-1; D is unclear. The CDR3 has 14 residues. Germline loops: CDR1 SGHDT, CDR2 YYEEEE. Trimming stripped 0 bases from V and 1 base from J, with 7 bases between. The CDR3 loop reads CASSLGLSNTEAFF. CDR3 nucleotides: TGTGCCAGCAGCTTGGGACTCTCGAACACTGAAGCTTTCTTT. The entire variable domain, with the rest obtained from reference TRBV5-6 and TRBJ1-1, is as follows: DAGVTQSPTHLIKTRGQQVTLRCSPKSGHDTVSWYQQALGQGPQFIFQYYEEEERQRGNFPDRFSGHQFPNYSSELNVNALLLGDSALYLCASSLGLSNTEAFFGQGTRLTVV.

This chain uses TRBV19 with TRBJ1-5; TRBD1 might be the D (5 bases). The CDR3 length is 17 residues. In germline, CDR1 is LNHDA, CDR2 SQIVND (reference sequence). Trimming took off 1 base at V and 2 bases at J, with 15 bases between the two ends. The CDR3 coding sequence is TGTGCCAGTAGTATAGGTATAAGGGGATCGCGCAATCAGCCCCAGCATTTT. Its translation: CASSIGIRGSRNQPQHF.

The chain recombines TRBV11-2 with TRBJ2-1, with 10 positions matching TRBD2. V lost 6 bases to trimming and J lost 4 bases; unmatched junction nucleotides: 6. The CDR3 consists of 15 residues. Germline values: CDR1 SGHAT, CDR2 FQNNGV. CDR3 region: CASRRRTSGYNEQFF. The CDR3 DNA reads TGTGCCAGCAGACGCCGGACTAGCGGTTACAATGAGCAGTTCTTC. Together with reference TRBV11-2 and TRBJ2-1, the CDR3 gives the full variable domain: EAGVAQSPRYKIIEKRQSVAFWCNPISGHATLYWYQQILGQGPKLLIQFQNNGVVDDSQLPKDRFSAERLKGVDSTLKIQPAKLEDSAVYLCASRRRTSGYNEQFFGPGTRLTVL.